This T cell receptor (beta chain) comes out of a study of monozygotic twins with inflammatory bowel disease (dated by TCRdb to about 2019). In the study overall: A total of 28 monozygotic twin pairs were included in the full study, comprising nine German pairs (four IBD-concordant, five IBD-discordant) and 19 IBD-discordant Danish pairs. The search for disease-associated traits relied mainly on comparing IBD patients with their genetically identical healthy co-twins within discordant pairs. Each individual had, on average, about 151 000 unique TCRalpha sequences and 181 000 unique TCRbeta sequences available for analysis.

From its cysteine to its phenylalanine, the CDR3 spans 14 amino acids. A DNA sequence was not provided. CDR1 and CDR2 are read off the germline V gene as SGHTA and FQGNSA. General study outcomes and caveats: IBD patients had lower TCRbeta repertoire diversity, measured by the inverse Simpson index, than their healthy co-twins. Concordant and discordant twins showed no difference in repertoire similarity, possibly because of limited statistical power. No single strong signal or clonotype linked to IBD turned up in the results, so the idea that one exists was not supported. The analysis was unable to tell different T cell subtypes apart. IBD patients shared fewer clonotypes with other individuals than healthy twins did, most markedly in patients showing signs of disease activity. Because patients received different immunosuppressive treatments, the repertoires may have picked up extra background noise and variability between individuals.

An approximately 2.5 ml peripheral blood sample was drawn into PAXgene tubes per donor and stored at -80°C. Total RNA was isolated from whole blood with the PAXgene blood miRNA kit on an automated QIAcube, without T cell sorting. Peripheral blood from monozygotic twin pairs, either concordant or discordant for inflammatory bowel disease, underwent deep TCRalpha and TCRbeta repertoire profiling that used unique molecular barcoding. Smoking habits were recorded for all twin pairs, and each individual was classified as a current, former or never smoker. Library construction relied on 5' RACE. The input for every TCR library was roughly 3,300 ng of total RNA. cDNA was synthesized with SMARTScribe reverse transcriptase in eight separate reactions per sample. Unique molecular identifiers containing a 6-nucleotide sample barcode were introduced through template switching during cDNA synthesis. TCRalpha and TCRbeta cDNA was amplified by two nested PCRs of 16 and 9 cycles, with bead purification after each PCR. Before amplification, the cDNA was both treated with uracil DNA-glycosylase and purified with the QIAquick PCR purification kit. In the second PCR, Illumina TruSeq-compatible adapters and sample-specific barcodes were added. Library quality and concentration were checked on TapeStation and Qubit, and libraries were pooled at around 5.3 ng each. Sequencing of the pooled libraries was done on an Illumina HiSeq2500 single-index Rapid Run using custom sequencing primers and 2 x 100 bp reads. In the authors' own workflow: PCR and sequencing errors were corrected by UMI-based consensus assembly using MiGEC version 1.2.6. V(D)J alignment, clonotype assembly and CDR3 extraction were performed with MiXCR version 2.1.1. Normalisation of gene usage, clonotype sharing and MAIT/NKT TCR abundance was achieved by analysing the top 1000, 10 000 and 20 000 clonotypes per sample. After downsampling to 27 000 UMIs, diversity was calculated as the inverse Simpson index using the vegan R package. Statistical testing used paired Mann-Whitney U tests on the discordant twin pairs and applied Benjamini-Hochberg correction for multiple testing. TCRdb reprocessed the reads, so every CDR3 protein sequence counts as one entry and DNA is not shown. TCRdb's processing, not the study's, gives the V and J calls here. The table kept for this sample lists 45,000 or so distinct CDR3 sequences. Of the sample, 5.3% is held by the ten largest clones.

With respect to this clonotype: Its antigen is not yet known.

The TCR was taken from a human donor with ulcerative colitis or Crohn's disease, or a healthy co-twin of an affected twin (not recorded which). This sequence uses TRBV7-2 and TRBJ1-1. Specimen: blood. The CDR3: CASSPGLRNAEAFF.